This T cell receptor (beta chain) was obtained from a study of early T cells in non-severe SARS-CoV-2 infection. Study details: Unsorted whole-blood RNA was sequenced in bulk, leaving chains unpaired.

The study's findings and limits: Anti-spike CD8 responses were favored by VDJdb matching, which missed private and CD4 specificities.

Individual cDNA molecules received unique molecular identifiers during library preparation. TCRdb re-analysed the 5' RACE reads in MiXCR, keeping a single row per CDR3 protein. The repertoire consists of about 29,000 distinct CDR3 sequences, with about 4.5% occurring once and the leading ten covering 6% to 6.5%. Turning to this clonotype: What it recognizes is unknown.

This TCR derives from an adult who was a healthcare worker with PCR-confirmed SARS-CoV-2 infection or an uninfected control (not recorded which). Sequencing input: whole blood.

CDR3 sequence (DNA): TGTGCCACCTCAGGCAGGATCACTGAAGCTTTCTTT. Amino acids: CATSGRITEAFF. The chain carries TRBV7-2 and TRBJ1-1; the D is unclear. Germline CDR1 and CDR2: SGHTA and FQGNSA. V was pared by 10 bases and J by 4 bases, with 13 bases between. This CDR3 is built from 12 residues.